Reported below is one T cell receptor beta chain. What it binds is unknown. This record belongs to a study of siplizumab effects on memory and regulatory T cells. Study-wide results and caveats: Among mappable alloreactive CD4+ clones, the Treg-derived fraction averaged around 69% with siplizumab versus around 30% in controls. Naive T cells looked more diverse than memory cells and looked like major alloresponse contributors. There were only a minor fraction of alloreactive clones that mapped to unstimulated subsets.

Data came from immunoSEQ multiplex PCR; TCRdb stores just in-frame clones and leaves some out. The table has about 120,000 clones, just under 95% seen once. The germline CDR1 and CDR2 sequences are KGHSH and LQKENI. The CDR3 length is 15 residues. The trim removed 5 bases at V and 7 bases at J, leaving 10 bases unmatched. The specimen was non-Treg CD4+ T cells sorted from blood. The V gene is TRBV18, the J gene TRBJ2-1; TRBD1 matches 8 bases. The TCR sequence derives from a human donor in good health. The CDR3 loop reads CASSTTTGEVNEQFF. The DNA of the CDR3 is TGTGCCAGCTCAACAACGACAGGGGAGGTTAATGAGCAGTTCTTC. The full variable domain, with the rest looked up from reference TRBV18 and TRBJ2-1, is NAGVMQNPRHLVRRRGQEARLRCSPMKGHSHVYWYRQLPEEGLKFMVYLQKENIIDESGMPKERFSAEFPKEGPSILRIQQVVRGDSAAYFCASSTTTGEVNEQFFGPGTRLTVL.